A single sample gave rise to the 6 T cell receptor beta chains below, sequenced in a study of OX40 agonist ivuxolimab in advanced cancers. Clones were read by immunoSEQ multiplex PCR, and TCRdb kept only the in-frame ones, dropping some. This table holds around 99,000 clones, roughly 90% found once. The material sequenced was CD4+ or CD8+ T cells sorted from blood, taken in a trial of the OX40 agonist ivuxolimab. Receptors were obtained from an adult with an advanced solid tumor such as melanoma, head and neck, liver or kidney cancer.

The V gene is TRBV7-9, the J gene TRBJ2-2; 7 bases are a match to TRBD1. The CDR3 has 16 amino acids. V was pared by 5 bases and J by 3 bases, with 9 bases of the junction left unmatched. Germline lookup yields CDR1 SEHNR and CDR2 FQNEAQ (reference sequence). CDR3 in DNA: TGTGCCAGCAGCCCCCGACAGGGATTCGACACCGGGGAGCTGTTTTTT. This translates into CASSPRQGFDTGELFF.

The CDR3: CASRVDSQETQYF. CDR3 coding DNA: TGTGCCAGCAGGGTGGACAGCCAAGAGACCCAGTACTTC. This chain uses TRBV2 with TRBJ2-5; D might be TRBD1 (6 bases). Trimming took 6 bases from V and 1 from J, leaving 9 bases between them. The CDR3 extends over 13 amino acids. Germline values: CDR1 SNHLY, CDR2 FYNNEI.

The chain recombines TRBV19 with TRBJ1-2; D is unresolved. The CDR3 contains 13 residues. Germline V CDR1 and CDR2: LNHDA, SQIVND (reference sequence). V lost 3 bases and J lost 4, with 9 bases in between. The CDR3 protein is CASSIADFYGYTF. The CDR3 DNA reads as TGTGCCAGTAGTATCGCAGATTTCTATGGCTACACCTTC. The whole variable domain, remainder taken from reference TRBV19 and TRBJ1-2, is DGGITQSPKYLFRKEGQNVTLSCEQNLNHDAMYWYRQDPGQGLRLIYYSQIVNDFQKGDIAEGYSVSREKKESFPLTVTSAQKNPTAFYLCASSIADFYGYTFGSGTRLTVV.

The chain uses TRBV10-2 and TRBJ1-5; D call uncertain. Germline lookup yields CDR1 WSHSY and CDR2 SAAADI. The V and J ends lost 6 bases and 3 bases respectively, with 12 bases between them. The CDR3 has 14 amino acids. In nucleotides, the CDR3 is TGCGCCAGCAGACCCACGGGAGACAATCAGCCCCAGCATTTT. Translating gives CASRPTGDNQPQHF.

V and J are TRBV2 and TRBJ2-7, with 7 positions matching TRBD2. With 5 bases clipped from V and 3 bases from J, the junction kept 7 bases outside the gene matches. Germline V gene lookup returns CDR1 SNHLY and CDR2 FYNNEI. The CDR3 covers 14 residues. DNA of the CDR3: TGTGCCAGCAGTTCCGGGAGGTCGATCTACGAGCAGTACTTC. This gives the protein CASSSGRSIYEQYF.

J is TRBJ1-5 and V is TRBV19, with D maybe TRBD1 (6 bases). The germline V gene has CDR1 LNHDA and CDR2 SQIVND (reference sequence). V lost 3 bases to trimming and J lost 4 bases, with 10 bases between them. The length of the CDR3 is 14 residues. The CDR3: CASSMTGQNQPQHF. For the CDR3, the DNA is TGTGCCAGTAGTATGACAGGACAGAATCAGCCCCAGCATTTT.